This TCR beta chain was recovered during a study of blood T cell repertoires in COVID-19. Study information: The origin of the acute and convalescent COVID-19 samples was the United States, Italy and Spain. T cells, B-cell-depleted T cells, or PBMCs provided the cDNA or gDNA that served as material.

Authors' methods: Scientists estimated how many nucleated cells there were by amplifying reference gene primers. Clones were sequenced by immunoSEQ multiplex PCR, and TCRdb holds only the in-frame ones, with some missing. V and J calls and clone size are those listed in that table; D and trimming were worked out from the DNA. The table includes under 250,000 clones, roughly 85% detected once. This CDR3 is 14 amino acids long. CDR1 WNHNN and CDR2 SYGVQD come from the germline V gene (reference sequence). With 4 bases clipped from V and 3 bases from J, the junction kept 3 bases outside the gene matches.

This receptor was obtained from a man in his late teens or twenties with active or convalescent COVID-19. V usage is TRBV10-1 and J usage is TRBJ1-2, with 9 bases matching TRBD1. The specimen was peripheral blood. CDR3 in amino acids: CASSGQGDHYGYTF. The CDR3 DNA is TGCGCCAGCAGTGGACAGGGGGATCACTATGGCTACACCTTC.